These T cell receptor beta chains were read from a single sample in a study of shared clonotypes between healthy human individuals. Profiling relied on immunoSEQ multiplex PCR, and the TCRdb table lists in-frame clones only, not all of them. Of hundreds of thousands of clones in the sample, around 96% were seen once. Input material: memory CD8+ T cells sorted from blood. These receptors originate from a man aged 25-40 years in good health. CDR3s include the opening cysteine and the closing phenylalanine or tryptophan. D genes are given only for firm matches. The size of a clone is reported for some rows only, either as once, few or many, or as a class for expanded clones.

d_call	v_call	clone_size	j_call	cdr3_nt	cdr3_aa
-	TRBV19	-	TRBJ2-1	TGTGCCAGTAGTGATCGACTAGGCTACAATGAGCAGTTCTTC	CASSDRLGYNEQFF
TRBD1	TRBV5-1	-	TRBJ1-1	TGCGCCAGCAGCTTGGGACAGGGGGCGTCTGAAGCTTTCTTT	CASSLGQGASEAFF
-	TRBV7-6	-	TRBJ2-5	TGTGCCAGCAGCTTAGTAGGGCAGGGACAGACCCAGTACTTC	CASSLVGQGQTQYF
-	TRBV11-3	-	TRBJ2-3	TGTGCCAGCAGCTTCGGCGGCACGGCAGATACGCAGTATTTT	CASSFGGTADTQYF
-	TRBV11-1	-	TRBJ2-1	TGTGCCAGCAGCTTAGCCGCTACGGTCATGTACAATGAGCAGTTCTTC	CASSLAATVMYNEQFF
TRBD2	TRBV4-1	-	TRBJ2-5	TGCGCCAGCAGCCAAGATCCCACTGGACTAGCGGACCAAGAGACCCAGTACTTC	CASSQDPTGLADQETQYF
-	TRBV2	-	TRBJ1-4	TGTGCCAGCAGTCAACCAGGGGAGGCCATTAATGAAAAACTGTTTTTT	CASSQPGEAINEKLFF
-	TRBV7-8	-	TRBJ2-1	TGTGCCAGCAGCTTAGCTTTCGCAGGGCCACGGGGTGAGCAGTTCTTC	CASSLAFAGPRGEQFF
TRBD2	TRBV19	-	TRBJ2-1	TGTGCCAGTAGTATCGGGACTAGCAGAGCCTACAATGAGCAGTTCTTC	CASSIGTSRAYNEQFF
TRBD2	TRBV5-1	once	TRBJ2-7	TGCGCCAGCAGCCGGTTAGCGGGAGTTCGGTACGAGCAGTACTTC	CASSRLAGVRYEQYF
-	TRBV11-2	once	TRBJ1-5	TGTGCCAGCAGCGTTCGGGGGGAAGGAGGAAGCAATCAGCCCCAGCATTTT	CASSVRGEGGSNQPQHF
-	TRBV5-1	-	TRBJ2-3	TGCGCCAGCAGCTTGGCCGGCCCCGGTACAGATACGCAGTATTTT	CASSLAGPGTDTQYF
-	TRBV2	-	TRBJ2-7	TGTGCCAGCTCGCTGGAAGCATACGAGCAGTACTTC	CASSLEAYEQYF
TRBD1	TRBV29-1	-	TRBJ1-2	TGCAGCGCCTCGGGACAGGGATATGGCTACACCTTC	CSASGQGYGYTF
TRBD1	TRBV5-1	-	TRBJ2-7	TGCGCCAGCAGCCGGGACAGGGGCTCCTACGAGCAGTACTTC	CASSRDRGSYEQYF
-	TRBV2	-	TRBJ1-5	TGTGCCAGCAGTGGGTCAAATCAGCCCCAGCATTTT	CASSGSNQPQHF
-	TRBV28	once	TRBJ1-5	TGTGCCAGCAGTTTACCCCAGGGATTTCAGCCCCAGCATTTT	CASSLPQGFQPQHF